This is a list of T cell receptor beta chains from one sample in a study of T cell repertoires in cytomegalovirus infection. TCRdb redid the calling of the reads with MiXCR, one entry per CDR3 protein. The repertoire holds hundreds of thousands of distinct CDR3 sequences, roughly a tenth seen once, with around 2.5% in the top ten. The specimen was PBMCs. The receptors here all came from a human donor in good health (CMV status not recorded). Some clones in this sample may be carry-over from other donors' samples. CDR3s include the opening cysteine and the closing phenylalanine or tryptophan. Each record gives: clone size, D gene, V gene, J gene, CDR3 protein, CDR3 DNA. A D gene is named only where the DNA matches it firmly. Clone size is given for some rows only: seen once, a few or many times, or a class if the clone is expanded.

many	NA	TRBV6-4	TRBJ2-2	CASRPGLNTGELFF	TGTGCCAGCAGACCGGGACTTAACACCGGGGAGCTGTTTTTT
many	TRBD2	TRBV6-1	TRBJ2-3	CASSETRGGGTFDTQYF	TGTGCCAGCAGTGAAACCCGCGGCGGGGGGACTTTTGATACGCAGTATTTT
many	NA	TRBV7-2	TRBJ2-7	CASSPLPGSSYEQYF	TGTGCCAGCAGCCCGCTACCAGGCAGCTCCTACGAGCAGTACTTC
few	NA	TRBV27	TRBJ2-1	CASSLFGGNNEQFF	TGTGCCAGCAGTTTATTTGGGGGTAATAATGAGCAGTTCTTC
many	NA	TRBV2	TRBJ2-6	CASSRMSGANVLTF	TGTGCCAGCAGTCGGATGTCTGGGGCCAACGTCCTGACTTTC
NA	TRBD1	TRBV28	TRBJ1-2	CASSLSGTESRVGYTF	TGTGCCAGCAGTTTGTCCGGGACAGAGTCCCGTGTTGGCTACACCTTC
NA	TRBD1	TRBV5-1	TRBJ2-7	CASRRDSLTYEQYF	TGCGCCAGCAGAAGGGACAGCCTAACCTACGAGCAGTACTTC
many	NA	TRBV7-2	TRBJ2-2	CASSLAGANTGELFF	TGTGCCAGCAGCTTAGCGGGGGCGAACACCGGGGAGCTGTTTTTT
many	TRBD1	TRBV7-2	TRBJ2-4	CASSFRDRLAKNIQYF	TGTGCCAGCAGCTTCCGGGACAGACTAGCCAAAAACATTCAGTACTTC
many	NA	TRBV12-3/TRBV12-4	TRBJ1-4	CASSSGGATEKLFF	TGTGCCAGCAGCTCGGGAGGAGCTACAGAAAAACTGTTTTTT
NA	NA	TRBV18	TRBJ2-5	CASSPRVGREETQYF	TGTGCCAGCTCACCAAGGGTGGGCAGGGAAGAGACCCAGTACTTC
once	NA	TRBV20-1	TRBJ1-6	CSARDRTLHF	TGCAGTGCTAGAGATCGAACCCTCCACTTT
many	NA	TRBV4-2	TRBJ2-2	CASSREGGDTGELFF	TGTGCCAGCAGCCGAGAGGGGGGCGACACCGGGGAGCTGTTTTTT
many	NA	TRBV11-3	TRBJ2-1	CASSSPAGRKDNEQFF	TGTGCCAGCAGCTCACCAGCAGGGAGAAAGGACAATGAGCAGTTCTTC
NA	NA	TRBV28	TRBJ1-1	CASTPEGRGTFF	TGTGCCAGCACCCCAGAAGGCCGGGGAACTTTCTTT
many	TRBD1	TRBV6-5	TRBJ2-2	CASSYGRQGRGELFF	TGTGCCAGCAGTTACGGGAGACAGGGTCGAGGGGAGCTGTTTTTT
many	TRBD1	TRBV5-4	TRBJ2-3	CASSPQGPQKKYF	TGTGCCAGCAGCCCACAGGGGCCCCAAAAGAAGTATTTT
many	NA	TRBV6-1	TRBJ2-1	CASIVPRGSYNEQFF	TGTGCCAGCATAGTTCCCAGGGGCTCCTACAATGAGCAGTTCTTC
many	NA	TRBV6-2/TRBV6-3	TRBJ2-5	CASSLATPQETQYF	TGTGCCAGCAGTTTGGCAACCCCTCAAGAGACCCAGTACTTC
NA	NA	TRBV20-1	TRBJ2-5	CSARRQETQYF	TGCAGTGCTAGACGCCAAGAGACCCAGTACTTC
few	TRBD1	TRBV20-1	TRBJ2-2	CSATEGTGKAGELFF	TGCAGTGCTACCGAAGGGACAGGGAAGGCCGGGGAGCTGTTTTTT
few	TRBD1	TRBV12-3/TRBV12-4	TRBJ2-1	CASSKTGGVWNEQFF	TGTGCCAGCAGTAAAACAGGGGGAGTCTGGAATGAGCAGTTCTTC
few	TRBD1	TRBV28	TRBJ2-3	CASSNRDSPDTQYF	TGTGCCAGCAGTAACCGGGACAGCCCAGATACGCAGTATTTT
NA	NA	TRBV20-1	TRBJ2-7	CSAKGTREQYF	TGCAGTGCTAAGGGTACCCGCGAGCAGTACTTC
NA	TRBD2	TRBV12-3/TRBV12-4	TRBJ2-1	CASSLAGGLANEQFF	TGTGCCAGCAGTTTAGCGGGGGGACTAGCGAATGAGCAGTTCTTC
NA	NA	TRBV20-1	TRBJ1-2	CSAPTNYGYTF	TGCAGTGCCCCGACGAACTATGGCTACACCTTC
many	TRBD1	TRBV5-1	TRBJ1-1	CASERTGGKNTEAFF	TGCGCCAGCGAAAGGACAGGGGGGAAGAACACTGAAGCTTTCTTT
many	NA	TRBV10-3	TRBJ1-6	CAISESGGAQVRSPLHF	TGTGCCATCAGTGAGTCAGGGGGGGCGCAGGTCCGTTCACCCCTCCACTTT
many	NA	TRBV7-6	TRBJ1-5	CASSLAKPQHF	TGTGCCAGCAGCTTAGCGAAGCCCCAGCATTTT
few	NA	TRBV29-1	TRBJ2-2	CSVVTGLRDTGELFF	TGCAGCGTAGTGACAGGCCTCAGGGACACCGGGGAGCTGTTTTTT
many	NA	TRBV10-3	TRBJ2-7	CAISESGYEQYF	TGTGCCATCAGTGAGTCAGGCTACGAGCAGTACTTC
many	TRBD1	TRBV14	TRBJ2-3	CASSIQGVTDTQYF	TGTGCCAGCAGCATACAGGGGGTAACAGATACGCAGTATTTT
many	TRBD2	TRBV28	TRBJ2-1	CASINGGTSSYNEQFF	TGTGCCAGCATAAACGGGGGGACCTCCTCCTACAATGAGCAGTTCTTC
many	TRBD2	TRBV18	TRBJ2-5	CASSRRKTSGEYQETQYF	TGTGCCAGCTCCCGACGGAAAACTAGCGGGGAGTACCAAGAGACCCAGTACTTC
many	NA	TRBV18	TRBJ1-2	CASSPPNWGEHYGYTF	TGTGCCAGCTCACCCCCCAATTGGGGCGAGCACTATGGCTACACCTTC
many	NA	TRBV7-2	TRBJ1-1	CASSLVVAGTEAFF	TGTGCCAGCAGCTTAGTGGTTGCCGGGACTGAAGCTTTCTTT
many	NA	TRBV12-3/TRBV12-4	TRBJ1-1	CASSPQGGTEAFF	TGTGCCAGCAGTCCTCAGGGAGGGACTGAAGCTTTCTTT
many	NA	TRBV20-1	TRBJ2-5	CSAREWPGSETQYF	TGCAGTGCTAGAGAGTGGCCGGGGTCAGAGACCCAGTACTTC
medium-sized	TRBD1	TRBV7-2	TRBJ1-2	CASSWDRANYGYTF	TGTGCCAGCAGCTGGGACAGGGCAAACTATGGCTACACCTTC
many	NA	TRBV28	TRBJ2-5	CASSSILETQYF	TGTGCCAGCAGTTCGATCCTGGAGACCCAGTACTTC
many	NA	TRBV28	TRBJ2-5	CASTSGGEETQYF	TGTGCCAGCACATCAGGCGGCGAAGAGACCCAGTACTTC
many	NA	TRBV7-2	TRBJ1-2	CASSVFNYGYTF	TGTGCCAGCAGCGTTTTTAACTATGGCTACACCTTC
many	NA	TRBV20-1	TRBJ2-1	CSARDGAGDYNEQFF	TGCAGTGCTAGAGATGGGGCCGGTGACTACAATGAGCAGTTCTTC
many	NA	TRBV28	TRBJ2-3	CASSLPGPDTQYF	TGTGCCAGCAGTTTACCAGGACCAGATACGCAGTATTTT
NA	TRBD1	TRBV20-1	TRBJ2-7	CSAPGQGSSYEQYF	TGCAGTGCTCCCGGACAGGGAAGCTCCTACGAGCAGTACTTC
many	NA	TRBV29-1	TRBJ2-3	CSVDVGTDTQYF	TGCAGCGTAGATGTTGGCACAGATACGCAGTATTTT
many	TRBD1	TRBV7-3	TRBJ2-4	CASSLSGTGGFANIQYF	TGTGCCAGCAGCTTATCCGGGACAGGGGGCTTCGCAAACATTCAGTACTTC
many	NA	TRBV6-2/TRBV6-3	TRBJ2-2	CASTPAGELFF	TGTGCCAGCACGCCTGCCGGGGAGCTGTTTTTT
many	NA	TRBV28	TRBJ1-2	CASSRGPYGYTF	TGTGCCAGCAGCCGTGGCCCCTATGGCTACACCTTC
few	NA	TRBV18	TRBJ2-5	CASSPPTRPAFAQYF	TGTGCCAGCTCACCACCAACCAGGCCGGCGTTTGCCCAGTACTTC